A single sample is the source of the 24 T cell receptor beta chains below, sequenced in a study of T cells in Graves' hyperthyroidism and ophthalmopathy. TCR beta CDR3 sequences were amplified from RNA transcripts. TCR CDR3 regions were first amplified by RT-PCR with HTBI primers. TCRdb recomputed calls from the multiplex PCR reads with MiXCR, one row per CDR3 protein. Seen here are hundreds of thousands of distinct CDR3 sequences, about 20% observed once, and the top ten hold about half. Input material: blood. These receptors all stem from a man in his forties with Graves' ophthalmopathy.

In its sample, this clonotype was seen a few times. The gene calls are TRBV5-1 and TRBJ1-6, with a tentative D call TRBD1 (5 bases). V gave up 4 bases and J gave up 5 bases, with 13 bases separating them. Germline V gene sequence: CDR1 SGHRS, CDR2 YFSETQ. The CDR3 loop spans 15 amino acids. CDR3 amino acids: CASSIRDGDNSPLHF. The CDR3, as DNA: TGCGCCAGCAGCATCCGGGACGGAGATAATTCACCCCTCCACTTT.

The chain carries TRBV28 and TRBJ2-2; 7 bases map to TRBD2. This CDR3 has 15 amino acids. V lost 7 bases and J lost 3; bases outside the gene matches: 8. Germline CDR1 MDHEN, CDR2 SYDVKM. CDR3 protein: CASTPGLGYTGELFF. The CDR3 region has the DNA TGTGCCAGCACCCCCGGACTAGGTTACACCGGGGAGCTGTTTTTT.

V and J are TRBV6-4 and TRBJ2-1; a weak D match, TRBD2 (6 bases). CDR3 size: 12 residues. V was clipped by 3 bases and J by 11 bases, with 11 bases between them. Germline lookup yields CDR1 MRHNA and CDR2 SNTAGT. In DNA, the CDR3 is TGTGCCAGCAGTGAAGGGCGGGAAAAGCAGTTCTTC. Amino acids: CASSEGREKQFF.

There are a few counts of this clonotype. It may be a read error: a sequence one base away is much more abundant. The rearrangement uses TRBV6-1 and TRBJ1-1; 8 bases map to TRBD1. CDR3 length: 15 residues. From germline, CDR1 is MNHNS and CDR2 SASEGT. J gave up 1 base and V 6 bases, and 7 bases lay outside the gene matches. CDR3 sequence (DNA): TGTGCCAGCAGATCCTCAGGGGGCGCGAACACTGAAGCTTTCTTT. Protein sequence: CASRSSGGANTEAFF.

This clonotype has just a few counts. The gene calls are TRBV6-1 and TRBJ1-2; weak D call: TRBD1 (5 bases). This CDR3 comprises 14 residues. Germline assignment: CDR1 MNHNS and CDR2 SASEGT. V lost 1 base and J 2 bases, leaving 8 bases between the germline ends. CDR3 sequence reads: CASSEGTWNYGYTF. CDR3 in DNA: TGTGCCAGCAGTGAAGGGACATGGAACTATGGCTACACCTTC.

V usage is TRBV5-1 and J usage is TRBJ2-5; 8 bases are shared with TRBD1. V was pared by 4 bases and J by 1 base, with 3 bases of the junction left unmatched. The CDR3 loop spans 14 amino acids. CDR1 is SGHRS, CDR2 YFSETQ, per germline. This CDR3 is CASSHGQGQETQYF. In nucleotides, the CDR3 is TGCGCCAGCAGCCACGGACAGGGCCAAGAGACCCAGTACTTC.

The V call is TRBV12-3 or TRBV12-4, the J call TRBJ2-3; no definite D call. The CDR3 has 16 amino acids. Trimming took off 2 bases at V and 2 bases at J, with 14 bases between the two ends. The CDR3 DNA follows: TGTGCCAGCAGTTTAATTGGCATGGACCTCACAGATACGCAGTATTTT. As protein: CASSLIGMDLTDTQYF.

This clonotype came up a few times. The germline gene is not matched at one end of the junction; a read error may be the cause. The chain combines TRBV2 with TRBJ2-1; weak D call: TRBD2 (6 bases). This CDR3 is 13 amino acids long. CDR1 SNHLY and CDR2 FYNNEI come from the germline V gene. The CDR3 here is CASAGSSYNGQFF. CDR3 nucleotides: TGTGCCAGCGCGGGGAGCTCCTACAATGGGCAGTTCTTC.

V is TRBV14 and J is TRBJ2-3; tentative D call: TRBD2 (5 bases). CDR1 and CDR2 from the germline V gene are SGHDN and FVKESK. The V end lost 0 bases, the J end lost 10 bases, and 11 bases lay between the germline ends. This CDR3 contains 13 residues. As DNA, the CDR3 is TGTGCCAGCAGCCAAGACAGGACTTATGCGCAGTATTTT. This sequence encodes CASSQDRTYAQYF.

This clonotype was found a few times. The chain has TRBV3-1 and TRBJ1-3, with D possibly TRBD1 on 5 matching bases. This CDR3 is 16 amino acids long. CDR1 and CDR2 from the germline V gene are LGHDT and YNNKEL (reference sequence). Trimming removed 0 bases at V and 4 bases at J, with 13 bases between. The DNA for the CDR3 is TGTGCCAGCAGCCAAGATAGGAGACAGTTAGGAAACACCATATATTTT. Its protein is CASSQDRRQLGNTIYF. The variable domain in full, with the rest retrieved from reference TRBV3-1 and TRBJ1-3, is DTAVSQTPKYLVTQMGNDKSIKCEQNLGHDTMYWYKQDSKKFLKIMFSYNNKELIINETVPNRFSPKSPDKAHLNLHINSLELGDSAVYFCASSQDRRQLGNTIYFGEGSWLTVV.

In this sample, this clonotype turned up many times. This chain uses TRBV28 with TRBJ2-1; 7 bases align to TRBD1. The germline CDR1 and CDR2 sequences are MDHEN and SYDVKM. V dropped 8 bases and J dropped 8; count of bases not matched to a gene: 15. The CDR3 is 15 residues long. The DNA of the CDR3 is TGTGCCAGCGTTAAAGGGGACAGTAGTTTCTATGAGCAGTTCTTC. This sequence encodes CASVKGDSSFYEQFF.

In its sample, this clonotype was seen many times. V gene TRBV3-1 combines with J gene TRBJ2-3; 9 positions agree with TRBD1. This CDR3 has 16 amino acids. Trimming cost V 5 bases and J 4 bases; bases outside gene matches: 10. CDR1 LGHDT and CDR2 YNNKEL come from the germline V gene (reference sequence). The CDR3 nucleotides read TGTGCCAGCAGCAAGGGACAGGGCGGGATGTCAGATACGCAGTATTTT. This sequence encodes CASSKGQGGMSDTQYF.

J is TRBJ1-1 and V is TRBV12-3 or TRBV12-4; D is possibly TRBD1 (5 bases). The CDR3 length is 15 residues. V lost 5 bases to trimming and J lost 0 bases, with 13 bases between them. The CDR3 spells CASSPHGGLNTEAFF. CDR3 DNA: TGTGCCAGCAGTCCACATGGGGGACTGAACACTGAAGCTTTCTTT.

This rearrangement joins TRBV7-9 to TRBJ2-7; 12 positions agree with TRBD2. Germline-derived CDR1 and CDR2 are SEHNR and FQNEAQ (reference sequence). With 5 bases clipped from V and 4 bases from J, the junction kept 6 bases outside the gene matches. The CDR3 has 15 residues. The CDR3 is CASSGTGTSGYEQYF. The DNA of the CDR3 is TGTGCCAGCAGCGGAACCGGGACTAGCGGGTACGAGCAGTACTTC.

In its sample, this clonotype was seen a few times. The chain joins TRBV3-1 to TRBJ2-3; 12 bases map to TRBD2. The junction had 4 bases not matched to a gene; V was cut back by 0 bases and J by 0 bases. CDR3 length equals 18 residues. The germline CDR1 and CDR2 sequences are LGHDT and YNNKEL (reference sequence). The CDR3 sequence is CASSQEGGLAGSTDTQYF. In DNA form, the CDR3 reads TGTGCCAGCAGCCAAGAAGGTGGACTAGCGGGGAGCACAGATACGCAGTATTTT.

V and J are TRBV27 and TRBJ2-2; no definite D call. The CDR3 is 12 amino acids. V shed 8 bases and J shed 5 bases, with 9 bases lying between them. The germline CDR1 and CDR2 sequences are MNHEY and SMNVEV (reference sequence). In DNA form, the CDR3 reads TGTGCCAGCGGTTACTTGACCGGGGAGCTGTTTTTT. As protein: CASGYLTGELFF.

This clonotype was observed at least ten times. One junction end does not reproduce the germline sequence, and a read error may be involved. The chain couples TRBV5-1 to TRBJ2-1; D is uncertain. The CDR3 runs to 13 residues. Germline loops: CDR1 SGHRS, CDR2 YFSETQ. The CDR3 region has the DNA TGCGCCAGCAGCTTGGACTCCCACAATGAGCAGTTCTTC. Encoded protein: CASSLDSHNEQFF.

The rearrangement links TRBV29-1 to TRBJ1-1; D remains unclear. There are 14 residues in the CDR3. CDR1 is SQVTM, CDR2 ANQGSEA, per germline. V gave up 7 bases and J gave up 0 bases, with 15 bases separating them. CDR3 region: CSARFNTLNTEAFF. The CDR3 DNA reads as TGCAGCGCCAGATTCAATACACTGAACACTGAAGCTTTCTTT.

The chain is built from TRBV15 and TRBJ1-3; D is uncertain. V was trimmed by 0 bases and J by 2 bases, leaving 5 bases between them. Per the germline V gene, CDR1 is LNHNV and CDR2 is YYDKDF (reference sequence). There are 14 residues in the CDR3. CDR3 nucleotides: TGTGCCACCAGCAGAGAGGCTGCTGGAAACACCATATATTTT. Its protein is CATSREAAGNTIYF.

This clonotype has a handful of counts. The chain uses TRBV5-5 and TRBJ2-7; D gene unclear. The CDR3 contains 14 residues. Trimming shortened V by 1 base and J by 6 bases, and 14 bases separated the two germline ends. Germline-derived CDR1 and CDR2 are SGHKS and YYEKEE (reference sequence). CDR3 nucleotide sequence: TGTGCCAGCAGCTTGACTGGGTTAGTCGGCGAGCAGTACTTC. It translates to CASSLTGLVGEQYF.

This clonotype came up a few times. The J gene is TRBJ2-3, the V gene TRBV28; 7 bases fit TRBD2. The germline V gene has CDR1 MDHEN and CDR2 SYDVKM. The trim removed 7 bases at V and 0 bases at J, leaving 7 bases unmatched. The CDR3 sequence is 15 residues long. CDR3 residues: CASTLTSASTDTQYF. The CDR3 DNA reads TGTGCCAGCACCCTTACTAGCGCTAGCACAGATACGCAGTATTTT.

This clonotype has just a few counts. CDR3 in amino acids: CATGTSGSLTGELFF. The CDR3 DNA follows: TGTGCCACCGGGACTAGCGGGAGTCTCACCGGGGAGCTGTTTTTT. V and J are TRBV15 and TRBJ2-2; 14 bases map to TRBD2. CDR3 length: 15 amino acids. Germline assignment: CDR1 LNHNV and CDR2 YYDKDF (reference sequence). Trimming cost V 8 bases and J 4 bases; bases outside gene matches: 3.

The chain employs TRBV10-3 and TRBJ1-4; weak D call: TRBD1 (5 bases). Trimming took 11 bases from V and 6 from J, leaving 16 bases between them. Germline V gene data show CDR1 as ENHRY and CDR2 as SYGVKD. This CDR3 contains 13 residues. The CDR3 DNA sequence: TGTGCCGCGCAGGCGGTAGGGGATGAAAAACTGTTTTTT. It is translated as CAAQAVGDEKLFF.

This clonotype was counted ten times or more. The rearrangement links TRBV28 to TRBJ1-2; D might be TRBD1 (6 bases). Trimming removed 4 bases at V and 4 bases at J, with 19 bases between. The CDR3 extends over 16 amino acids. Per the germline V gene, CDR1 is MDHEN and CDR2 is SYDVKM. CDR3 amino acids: CASSSISTGMLYGYTF. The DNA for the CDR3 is TGTGCCAGCAGTTCCATCTCCACAGGGATGCTCTATGGCTACACCTTC.